One and the same sample provided the 26 T cell receptor beta chains below, sequenced in a study of CD4+ T cells in melanoma. The table came from immunoSEQ multiplex PCR; TCRdb's copy has only in-frame clones and leaves some out. The table records 110,000 to 150,000 clones, nearly 95% of them present only once. These receptors were obtained from a human donor with melanoma.

The chain is built from TRBV6-5 and TRBJ1-2, with a tentative D call TRBD1 (5 bases). CDR3 size: 15 residues. V lost 0 bases and J 5 bases, leaving 13 bases between the germline ends. Per germline, CDR1 MNHEY and CDR2 SVGAGI. The CDR3, as DNA: TGTGCCAGCAGTTACTCGTCCGGGACCCTATATGGCTACACCTTC. Encoded protein: CASSYSSGTLYGYTF.

This chain links TRBV2 with TRBJ1-4; D is uncertain. Germline values: CDR1 SNHLY, CDR2 FYNNEI. The CDR3 loop spans 14 amino acids. The ends were cut back, 3 bases at V and 4 bases at J, with 9 bases in the middle. The CDR3 here is CASSDFGVNEKLFF. Here the CDR3 DNA reads TGTGCCAGCAGTGACTTTGGAGTTAATGAAAAACTGTTTTTT.

The rearrangement uses TRBV11-2 and TRBJ2-3; possibly TRBD1 for D (5 bases). Looked up from germline, CDR1 is SGHAT and CDR2 is FQNNGV. V was cut by 10 bases and J by 3 bases, with 17 bases left in between. CDR3 length: 14 amino acids. This CDR3 reads CAIGSLRGTDTQYF. CDR3 nucleotide sequence: TGTGCCATCGGCAGCTTAAGGGGTACAGATACGCAGTATTTT. Complete variable domain (other parts from reference TRBV11-2 and TRBJ2-3): EAGVAQSPRYKIIEKRQSVAFWCNPISGHATLYWYQQILGQGPKLLIQFQNNGVVDDSQLPKDRFSAERLKGVDSTLKIQPAKLEDSAVYLCAIGSLRGTDTQYFGPGTRLTVL.

This chain uses TRBV6-5 with TRBJ1-4; 10 bases agree with TRBD1. The junction had 7 bases not matched to a gene; V was cut back by 6 bases and J by 9 bases. The CDR3 has 14 amino acids. The germline V gene has CDR1 MNHEY and CDR2 SVGAGI. The CDR3 sequence: CASSTGTGAKKLFF. The CDR3 nucleotides are TGTGCCAGCAGCACCGGGACAGGGGCCAAAAAACTGTTTTTT.

V usage is TRBV30 and J usage is TRBJ1-5; no reliable D call. V lost 0 bases and J 1 base, leaving 7 bases between the germline ends. The CDR3 totals 14 residues. Germline lookup yields CDR1 GTSNPN and CDR2 SVGIG (reference sequence). The CDR3, as DNA: TGTGCCTGGAGTGTACGAGGGAGCAATCAGCCCCAGCATTTT. This gives the protein CAWSVRGSNQPQHF.

The count of this clone is one. The chain couples TRBV13 to TRBJ2-3, with D possibly called TRBD1 or TRBD2 (6 bases each). The CDR3 contains 15 residues. Deletions cut 3 bases from V and 3 bases from J, with 13 bases between. Germline V CDR1 and CDR2: PRHDT, FYEKMQ (reference sequence). CDR3 sequence reads: CASSLGGQVTDTQYF. In DNA form, the CDR3 reads TGTGCCAGCAGCTTGGGGGGACAAGTAACAGATACGCAGTATTTT.

The V gene is TRBV7-9, the J gene TRBJ2-5; possibly TRBD1 for D (6 bases). Trimming removed 11 bases from V and 5 bases from J, with 12 bases in between. CDR3 length: 11 amino acids. Germline V gives CDR1 SEHNR, CDR2 FQNEAQ (reference sequence). The CDR3 is CALRGTETQYF. For the CDR3, the DNA is TGTGCCTTGAGGGGGACGGAGACCCAGTACTTC.

J is TRBJ1-3 and V is TRBV28; 11 bases fit TRBD1. Germline V gene lookup returns CDR1 MDHEN and CDR2 SYDVKM. The CDR3 has 17 residues. Germline trimming cut 6 bases from V and 2 bases from J; bases unmatched to any gene: 9. CDR3 residues: CASRPGTGGITGNTIYF. The CDR3 DNA sequence: TGTGCCAGCAGACCGGGGACAGGGGGTATTACTGGAAACACCATATATTTT.

The count of this clone is one. The chain has TRBV18 and TRBJ2-1; 11 bases line up with TRBD2. CDR1 and CDR2 (germline): KGHSH, LQKENI. Losses at the gene ends were 8 bases for V and 5 bases for J; bases not matched to a gene: 5. CDR3 length: 14 residues. CDR3 in DNA: TGTGCCAGCACGGGGACTAGCGGAGACAATGAGCAGTTCTTC. The encoded protein is CASTGTSGDNEQFF.

This clone has only one observation. This chain connects TRBV2 to TRBJ1-2, with 9 bases identical to TRBD1. This CDR3 region has 14 residues. Germline V gene sequence: CDR1 SNHLY, CDR2 FYNNEI. Germline trimming cut 7 bases from V and 5 bases from J; bases unmatched to any gene: 8. The CDR3 DNA is TGTGCCAGCACCAGGGAACAGGGGGCTTATGGCTACACCTTC. It specifies CASTREQGAYGYTF.

The chain employs TRBV9 and TRBJ1-1; 7 bases agree with TRBD1. Germline V gives CDR1 SGDLS, CDR2 YYNGEE. V shed 0 bases and J 1 base; nucleotides not matched to a gene: 9. The CDR3 sequence is 17 residues long. The CDR3 DNA is TGTGCCAGCAGCGTAGCTAGGGGGGGGACAGAGAACACTGAAGCTTTCTTT. Translated, it gives CASSVARGGTENTEAFF.

The rearrangement joins TRBV7-2 to TRBJ1-1; D gene uncertain. CDR1 SGHTA and CDR2 FQGNSA come from the germline V gene. The CDR3 extends over 15 amino acids. Trimming removed 2 bases from V and 0 bases from J, with 10 bases in between. CDR3 protein: CASSLNGNLNTEAFF. CDR3 DNA: TGTGCCAGCAGCTTAAATGGTAACCTGAACACTGAAGCTTTCTTT.

V and J are TRBV19 and TRBJ2-6, with a possible D match to TRBD1 (5 bases). This CDR3 spans 17 amino acids. Germline-derived CDR1 and CDR2 are LNHDA and SQIVND (reference sequence). V was clipped by 7 bases and J by 4 bases, with 20 bases between them. The CDR3 nucleotides read TGTGCCAGTATGCGCAACGCACAGGCCCCCGGGGCCAACGTCCTGACTTTC. It codes for CASMRNAQAPGANVLTF.

In its sample, this clone was seen once. The chain links TRBV2 to TRBJ2-3, with 9 bases fitting TRBD1. The CDR3 has 14 amino acids. The ends lost 6 bases at V and 3 bases at J; junction bases unmatched: 4. Germline loops: CDR1 SNHLY, CDR2 FYNNEI. CDR3 region: CASSQTGGTDTQYF. DNA of the CDR3: TGTGCCAGCAGCCAGACAGGGGGGACAGATACGCAGTATTTT.

The chain is built from TRBV7-8 and TRBJ2-7; D possibly corresponds to TRBD2 (5 bases). Germline lookup yields CDR1 SGHVS and CDR2 FQNEAQ. This CDR3 has 13 residues. V was pared by 5 bases and J by 2 bases, with 10 bases between. CDR3 in DNA: TGTGCCAGCAGCGCGGGCTCAACCTACGAGCAGTACTTC. Translation gives CASSAGSTYEQYF. Full variable domain (remainder filled in from reference TRBV7-8 and TRBJ2-7): GAGVSQSPRYKVAKRGQDVALRCDPISGHVSLFWYQQALGQGPEFLTYFQNEAQLDKSGLPSDRFFAERPEGSVSTLKIQRTQQEDSAVYLCASSAGSTYEQYFGPGTRLTVT.

The chain couples TRBV2 to TRBJ1-6, with 7 bases fitting TRBD1. V lost 4 bases and J lost 3; bases outside the gene matches: 6. The CDR3 is made up of 16 amino acids. The V gene's germline CDR1 is SNHLY and CDR2 FYNNEI. CDR3 amino acids: CASSVGTALYNSPLHF. The CDR3, as DNA: TGTGCCAGCAGTGTAGGGACAGCGCTCTATAATTCACCCCTCCACTTT.

V gene TRBV19 combines with J gene TRBJ2-2; 8 positions agree with TRBD1. The CDR3 spans 17 residues. CDR1 and CDR2 (germline): LNHDA, SQIVND (reference sequence). V lost 7 bases and J lost 0; bases outside the gene matches: 10. The CDR3: CASTLLGGQANTGELFF. In DNA, the CDR3 is TGTGCCAGTACCCTCCTAGGGGGACAGGCGAACACCGGGGAGCTGTTTTTT. Supplemented by reference TRBV19 and TRBJ2-2, the full variable domain reads DGGITQSPKYLFRKEGQNVTLSCEQNLNHDAMYWYRQDPGQGLRLIYYSQIVNDFQKGDIAEGYSVSREKKESFPLTVTSAQKNPTAFYLCASTLLGGQANTGELFFGEGSRLTVL.

This clone has a single count. This chain uses TRBV12-5 with TRBJ2-3; the match to TRBD2 covers 7 bases. The germline gives CDR1 LGHNT, CDR2 FRNRAP. CDR3 length: 12 residues. The CDR3 loop is CAGGTSTDTQYF. In DNA form, the CDR3 reads TGTGCCGGGGGGACTAGCACAGATACGCAGTATTTT.

This chain uses TRBV18 with TRBJ2-3; D remains ambiguous. This CDR3 comprises 13 residues. Germline CDR1 and CDR2: KGHSH and LQKENI. Deletions cut 2 bases from V and 6 bases from J, with 9 bases between. CDR3 residues: CASSPGSPDTQYF. In DNA, the CDR3 is TGTGCCAGCTCACCAGGTTCTCCGGATACGCAGTATTTT.

The gene calls are TRBV9 and TRBJ1-3, with D possibly being TRBD1 (5 bases). This CDR3 contains 16 residues. Germline lookup yields CDR1 SGDLS and CDR2 YYNGEE. The V end was cut by 0 bases, the J end by 4 bases, with 14 bases between. The CDR3 bases are TGTGCCAGCAGCGTAGAGGGAGGGGCAGCGGGAAACACCATATATTTT. Translated, it gives CASSVEGGAAGNTIYF. Full variable domain (rest looked up from reference TRBV9 and TRBJ1-3): DSGVTQTPKHLITATGQRVTLRCSPRSGDLSVYWYQQSLDQGLQFLIQYYNGEERAKGNILERFSAQQFPDLHSELNLSSLELGDSALYFCASSVEGGAAGNTIYFGEGSWLTVV.

The V and J genes are TRBV5-8 and TRBJ1-1; D perhaps matches TRBD1 (5 bases). The CDR3 spans 13 residues. Per germline, CDR1 SGHTS and CDR2 YDEGEE. V lost 2 bases and J lost 5, with 10 bases in between. The DNA of the CDR3 is TGTGCCAGCAGCTTAACAGGTGGAACTGAAGCTTTCTTT. This translates into CASSLTGGTEAFF. Based on the CDR3 plus reference TRBV5-8 and TRBJ1-1, the full variable domain is EAGVTQSPTHLIKTRGQQATLRCSPISGHTSVYWYQQALGLGLQFLLWYDEGEERNRGNFPPRFSGRQFPNYSSELNVNALELEDSALYLCASSLTGGTEAFFGQGTRLTVV.

This rearrangement joins TRBV10-1 to TRBJ2-4; the D gene is possibly TRBD1 (6 bases). Trimming left V 4 bases short and J 12 bases short, with 16 bases between. The CDR3 is made up of 13 amino acids. The germline V gene has CDR1 WNHNN and CDR2 SYGVQD (reference sequence). This chain's CDR3 is CASSGPPGHAQYF. The CDR3 DNA is TGCGCCAGCAGTGGACCCCCGGGACATGCTCAGTACTTC.

The chain employs TRBV6-5 and TRBJ2-5, with D hard to call. The germline CDR1 and CDR2 sequences are MNHEY and SVGAGI. Trimming left V 7 bases short and J 6 bases short, with 9 bases between. The CDR3 runs 11 residues. This CDR3 reads CASTQGKTQYF. CDR3 sequence (DNA): TGTGCCAGCACCCAAGGAAAGACCCAGTACTTC.

This clone was counted a few times. The V call is TRBV6-1, the J call TRBJ2-1; TRBD2 is a possible D gene (5 bases). Germline CDR1 MNHNS, CDR2 SASEGT. CDR3 size: 13 residues. V dropped 5 bases and J dropped 3 bases, with 8 bases sitting between them. The CDR3 region has the DNA TGTGCCAGCAGTCCCACTAGCTACAATGAGCAGTTCTTC. Residues: CASSPTSYNEQFF.

The CDR3 bases are TGTGCCAGCAGCTTATCCGCCCCCTTCGGAGAGCAGTACTTC. This codes for CASSLSAPFGEQYF. The chain uses TRBV7-9 and TRBJ2-7; D uncertain. The germline CDR1 and CDR2 sequences are SEHNR and FQNEAQ (reference sequence). The V gene lost 2 bases and the J gene lost 7 bases, with 15 bases spanning the gap. The CDR3 runs to 14 residues.

This chain uses TRBV12-5 with TRBJ1-1; no clear D. V lost 4 bases and J 0 bases, leaving 15 bases between the germline ends. This CDR3 is 16 amino acids long. Per germline, CDR1 LGHNT and CDR2 FRNRAP. CDR3 amino acids: CASGSPPGVMNTEAFF. CDR3 nucleotides: TGTGCTAGTGGTTCCCCCCCGGGCGTTATGAACACTGAAGCTTTCTTT.